These T cell receptor beta chains were read from a single sample in a study of T cells in Graves' hyperthyroidism and ophthalmopathy. TCRdb processed the multiplex PCR reads anew with MiXCR; each CDR3 protein has one entry. The sample lists about 480,000 distinct CDR3 sequences, approximately 15% occurring once. The sample was blood. The receptors originated from a woman younger than 35 with Graves' hyperthyroidism. CDR3s include the opening cysteine and the closing phenylalanine or tryptophan. D genes are given only for firm matches. Rows may omit the clone size; those that give it use once, few, many or a size class.

j_call clone_size d_call v_call cdr3_nt cdr3_aa
TRBJ2-3 few TRBD2 TRBV5-1 TGCGCCAGCAGCAACCAAGCGGGAGGAGATACGCAGTATTTT CASSNQAGGDTQYF
TRBJ2-1 many - TRBV27 TGTGCCAGCAGTTTAACGGGAGTCTACAATGAGCAGTTCTTC CASSLTGVYNEQFF
TRBJ2-3 many TRBD2 TRBV20-1 TGCAGTGCTAGAGATGCTTCCGGGAGGGAAAGCACAGATACGCAGTATTTT CSARDASGRESTDTQYF
TRBJ1-6 - - TRBV6-2/TRBV6-3 TGTGCCAGCAGTTACAGGACCGGTTTACCCCTCCACTTT CASSYRTGLPLHF
TRBJ1-1 many - TRBV2 TGTGCCAGCAAGCGGGATAGTATAGCTTTCTTT CASKRDSIAFF
TRBJ2-6 many - TRBV12-3/TRBV12-4 TGTGCCAGCAGTTGGGACGGACCCTCTGGGGCCAACGTCCTGACTTTC CASSWDGPSGANVLTF
TRBJ2-5 many - TRBV13 TGTGCCAGCAACCCGGGTGGGCACGGCCAAGAGACCCAGTACTTC CASNPGGHGQETQYF
TRBJ2-6 - - TRBV20-1 TGCAGTGCTAGGGGGGGGGCGGGGGCCAACGTCCTGACTTTC CSARGGAGANVLTF
TRBJ1-2 many - TRBV20-1 TGCAGTGCTAAGGAGAGCAACTATGGCTACACCTTC CSAKESNYGYTF
TRBJ2-5 many TRBD2 TRBV6-1 TGTGCCAGCAGTCCCCGGGGTAGCGGGACCCAAGAGACCCAGTACTTC CASSPRGSGTQETQYF
TRBJ1-4 - - TRBV29-1 TGCAGCCCCTGGACAGAAAAACTGTTTTTT CSPWTEKLFF
TRBJ1-4 - - TRBV29-1 TGCAGCGTTGAAGATAGGCGGCGTAATGAAAAACTGTTTTTT CSVEDRRRNEKLFF
TRBJ1-1 - - TRBV6-1 TGTGCCAGCAGTCCCGTTGGGGCTTACACTGAAGCTTTCTTT CASSPVGAYTEAFF
TRBJ1-2 many TRBD1 TRBV2 TGTGCCAGCAGTGAGACGATGCCGGGACAGGTCTATGGCTACACCTTC CASSETMPGQVYGYTF
TRBJ1-1 few - TRBV15 TGTGCCACCAGCCGGTCCGGGAAGCGGGTGAACACTGAAGCTTTCTTT CATSRSGKRVNTEAFF
TRBJ1-5 - - TRBV30 TGTGCCTGGACCCAGGGGCTGGATCAGCCCCAGCATTTT CAWTQGLDQPQHF
TRBJ2-4 many TRBD1 TRBV11-2 TGTGCCAGCAGCCCTTTCACAGGGGGTTTTTTCAGAAACATTCAGTACTTC CASSPFTGGFFRNIQYF
TRBJ2-5 many TRBD2 TRBV28 TGTGCCAGCAGTTCGAGCGGGAGAGGTGAGACCCAGTACTTC CASSSSGRGETQYF
TRBJ1-2 many - TRBV28 TGTGCCAGCAGGGCCTTTTATGGCTACACCTTC CASRAFYGYTF